This T cell receptor (beta chain) was identified during a study of blood T cells in healthy people across ages. The table lists this clonotype with a few counts. What it recognizes is unknown. The authors ran a second PCR of roughly 6 to 12 cycles using a sample-barcoded 5' primer and a J-beta primer mix. MiXCR was run by TCRdb on the 5' RACE reads, yielding one entry per CDR3 protein. The sample contains some 790,000 distinct CDR3 sequences, under 35% of which appear only once. J was trimmed by 8 bases and V by 5 bases; bases with no gene match: 14. Germline lookup yields CDR1 DFQATT and CDR2 SNEGSKA (reference sequence). The length of the CDR3 is 17 residues. Study-level points and caveats: Higher diversity and more naive CD4+ cells were features of long-lived donors, compared to aged donors.

The rearrangement joins TRBV20-1 to TRBJ2-1, with 14 nucleotides matching TRBD2. The sample was blood. This clonotype was obtained from an elderly woman in good health. The CDR3 sequence is CSAWGPTSGGALHEQFF. CDR3 bases: TGCAGTGCTTGGGGCCCGACTAGCGGGGGGGCCCTCCATGAGCAGTTCTTC.